Each of the 9 T cell receptor beta chains below was sequenced from the same sample in a study of radiotherapy plus CTLA-4 blockade in lung cancer. The method was immunoSEQ multiplex PCR; TCRdb's version includes in-frame clones alone and lacks a portion of them. The sample lists 65,000 to 85,000 clones, approximately 76% occurring once. The sample consisted of peripheral blood, taken from a patient treated with radiotherapy plus ipilimumab. Receptors originate from a human donor with non-small cell lung cancer whose response to radiotherapy plus ipilimumab could not be evaluated. Some clones in this sample may be carry-over from other donors' samples.

The V call is TRBV9, the J call TRBJ2-3; maybe TRBD1 (6 bases). CDR3 length: 15 amino acids. In germline, CDR1 is SGDLS, CDR2 YYNGEE. V dropped 0 bases and J dropped 1 base, with 9 bases sitting between them. The CDR3 nucleotides are TGTGCCAGCAGCGTAGTGGGGACACGCACAGATACGCAGTATTTT. Translating gives CASSVVGTRTDTQYF.

The table lists this clone with a count of one. The DNA of the CDR3 is TGTGCCAGCAGTGTACAGGCGAATAGCAATCAGCCCCAGCATTTT. Translating gives CASSVQANSNQPQHF. The chain joins TRBV2 to TRBJ1-5, with a tentative D call TRBD1 (5 bases). This CDR3 is built from 15 residues. Trimming took off 4 bases at V and 0 bases at J, with 10 bases between the two ends. Germline CDR1 is SNHLY and CDR2 is FYNNEI.

This chain uses TRBV6-5 with TRBJ2-2; maybe TRBD1 (5 bases). Trimming left V 6 bases short and J 1 base short, with 12 bases between. The germline V gene encodes CDR1 MNHEY and CDR2 SVGAGI. The CDR3 runs 15 residues. The CDR3 DNA follows: TGTGCCAGCAGAAGGGGAATTGGGAACACCGGGGAGCTGTTTTTT. Translated: CASRRGIGNTGELFF.

The gene calls are TRBV5-1 and TRBJ2-7, with 10 bases matching TRBD2. The germline gives CDR1 SGHRS, CDR2 YFSETQ. The V gene end was trimmed by 3 bases and the J gene end by 3 bases; junction bases not matched to a gene: 3. This CDR3 region has 14 residues. CDR3 in amino acids: CASSWTSGHYEQYF. The DNA of the CDR3 is TGCGCCAGCAGCTGGACTAGCGGACACTACGAGCAGTACTTC.

This clone was seen just once. V gene TRBV16 combines with J gene TRBJ1-1; 7 bases are a match to TRBD1. The CDR3 has 13 residues. Trimming removed 4 bases from V and 8 bases from J; junction bases left unmatched: 7. Germline lookup yields CDR1 KGHSY and CDR2 FQNENV. The CDR3 region is CASSLSGTAEAFF. The CDR3 DNA follows: TGTGCCAGCAGCCTTTCCGGGACAGCCGAAGCTTTCTTT.

This clone was picked up one time. In nucleotides, the CDR3 is TGTGCCAGCAGCCGGGGGACAGGGGTTAACTATGGCTACACCTTC. Protein: CASSRGTGVNYGYTF. The chain carries TRBV4-2 and TRBJ1-2; TRBD1 matches 10 bases. From germline, CDR1 is LGHNA and CDR2 YNFKEQ. This CDR3 region has 15 residues. V lost 4 bases, J lost 1 base, and 3 bases stayed unmatched.

The chain has TRBV9 and TRBJ2-1; TRBD2 matches 14 bases. The germline CDR1 and CDR2 sequences are SGDLS and YYNGEE. CDR3 length: 19 amino acids. J lost 0 bases, V lost 3 bases, and 8 bases had no gene match. CDR3: CASSAGTSGGPYSYNEQFF. The CDR3 bases are TGTGCCAGCAGCGCCGGGACTAGCGGGGGACCATACTCCTACAATGAGCAGTTCTTC.

The gene calls are TRBV9 and TRBJ2-3; D is unresolved. The ends were cut back, 1 base at V and 6 bases at J, with 9 bases in the middle. Per germline, CDR1 SGDLS and CDR2 YYNGEE. This CDR3 is built from 13 residues. The CDR3 nucleotides read TGTGCCAGCAGCGTACCAGAGAGGGATACGCAGTATTTT. Protein: CASSVPERDTQYF.

The chain employs TRBV6-1 and TRBJ1-1; D might be TRBD1 (6 bases). Germline CDR1 and CDR2: MNHNS and SASEGT. The CDR3 is made up of 15 amino acids. V was shortened by 2 bases and J by 5 bases, with 15 bases between the two germline ends. The CDR3 loop is CASSETGRGWTEAFF. The CDR3 DNA reads TGTGCCAGCAGTGAAACCGGCAGGGGATGGACTGAAGCTTTCTTT.